This T cell receptor (beta chain) originates from a study of blood T cell repertoires in COVID-19. The CDR3 contains 15 residues. With V trimmed by 0 bases and J by 12 bases, 4 bases remained unmatched. Germline assignment: CDR1 SGHDT and CDR2 YYEEEE. The cohort comprised adults aged about 18 to 100 years residing in 24 US areas. Profiling relied on immunoSEQ multiplex PCR, and the TCRdb table lists in-frame clones only, not all of them. The data contain over 120,000 clones, around 80% of them singletons. Sample: PBMCs or T cells enriched from blood (not recorded which). The J gene is TRBJ2-1, the V gene TRBV5-6; TRBD2 matches 15 bases. The sequence was obtained from a woman aged 45-59 years who had recovered from COVID-19. Here the CDR3 reads CASSLGTSGGAWQFF. CDR3 sequence (DNA): TGTGCCAGCAGCTTGGGGACTAGCGGGGGGGCTTGGCAGTTCTTC.